Following are 16 T cell receptor beta chains from one sample sequenced in a study of cytomegalovirus exposure and HLA in healthy donors. It was with 60 Vbeta and 13 Jbeta primers that the PCR ran. Profiled with immunoSEQ multiplex PCR; TCRdb holds only in-frame clones, not every one. Seen here are approximately 120,000 clones, about 85% observed once, and the top ten hold 6.7%. Material for sequencing was PBMCs. These receptors were obtained from a woman between 25 and 40 years old in good health and CMV-seropositive.

This sequence joins TRBV4-2 and TRBJ2-3, with 9 nucleotides matching TRBD2. Germline V gene sequence: CDR1 LGHNA, CDR2 YNFKEQ. V trimming: 4 bases; J trimming: 5 bases; junction bases outside the gene matches: 10. The CDR3 is made up of 16 amino acids. The CDR3 DNA reads as TGTGCCAGCAGCCGTTCCCCAGTAGCGGGAGAAGATACGCAGTATTTT. It codes for CASSRSPVAGEDTQYF.

This clone was counted once. The chain recombines TRBV5-8 with TRBJ1-1; no clear D. Trimming left V 0 bases short and J 6 bases short, with 6 bases between. Germline CDR1 reads SGHTS; CDR2 reads YDEGEE. This CDR3 has 12 amino acids. For the CDR3, the DNA is TGTGCCAGCAGCTTGGTGACTGCTGAAGCTTTCTTT. This translates into CASSLVTAEAFF.

The chain's CDR3 is CAISSFGGGAYNEQFF. For the CDR3, the DNA is TGTGCCATCAGTTCTTTTGGTGGGGGGGCTTACAATGAGCAGTTCTTC. This rearrangement joins TRBV10-3 to TRBJ2-1; possible D gene TRBD2, 7 bases. Germline V CDR1 and CDR2: ENHRY, SYGVKD. This CDR3 has 16 amino acids. V was pared by 5 bases and J by 4 bases, with 18 bases between.

This clone appeared once. The V and J genes are TRBV2 and TRBJ1-1; TRBD1 aligns across 7 bases. The ends lost 7 bases at V and 2 bases at J; junction bases unmatched: 7. Germline-derived CDR1 and CDR2 are SNHLY and FYNNEI. The CDR3 has 14 amino acids. The CDR3: CASKLGQTNTEAFF. CDR3 DNA: TGTGCCAGCAAATTGGGACAGACAAACACTGAAGCTTTCTTT.

The chain recombines TRBV30 with TRBJ1-3; D call uncertain. CDR3 size: 15 residues. Germline V gives CDR1 GTSNPN, CDR2 SVGIG (reference sequence). V was trimmed by 0 bases and J by 4 bases, leaving 13 bases between them. This CDR3 is CAWSVLGRPGNTIYF. In DNA, the CDR3 is TGTGCCTGGAGTGTACTAGGCCGGCCGGGAAACACCATATATTTT.

J is TRBJ1-6 and V is TRBV14; no definite D call. This CDR3 region has 12 residues. Looked up from germline, CDR1 is SGHDN and CDR2 is FVKESK. Trimming cost V 1 base and J 10 bases, with 5 bases left between them. For the CDR3, the DNA is TGTGCCAGCAGCCAAGGAGGATCACCCCTCCACTTT. Translation gives CASSQGGSPLHF.

This clone appeared a single time. The J gene is TRBJ2-1, the V gene TRBV28, with TRBD2 matching over 11 bases. The CDR3 runs to 16 residues. The germline gives CDR1 MDHEN, CDR2 SYDVKM. V was clipped by 1 base and J by 10 bases; unmatched bases: 9. The CDR3, as DNA: TGTGCCAGCAGTTTATATGTAGCGGGAGGGATGGGAGAGCAGTTCTTC. It encodes CASSLYVAGGMGEQFF.

This clone came up a few times. The gene calls are TRBV27 and TRBJ2-7; D perhaps matches TRBD1 (5 bases). CDR3 size: 15 residues. V shed 0 bases and J shed 4 bases, with 13 bases lying between them. From germline, CDR1 is MNHEY and CDR2 SMNVEV (reference sequence). CDR3 amino acids: CASSLSRGLPYEQYF. DNA of the CDR3: TGTGCCAGCAGTTTATCAAGGGGCCTTCCATACGAGCAGTACTTC.

Of note for this clone: This CDR3 is also generated by other DNA sequences in the sample. The V call is TRBV6-5, the J call TRBJ1-3, with 7 nucleotides matching TRBD1. CDR1 and CDR2 (germline): MNHEY, SVGAGI. The trim removed 0 bases at V and 2 bases at J, leaving 1 base unmatched. This CDR3 has 15 amino acids. The DNA for the CDR3 is TGTGCCAGCAGTTACTCGGGACAGACTGGAAACACCATATATTTT. Its protein product is CASSYSGQTGNTIYF.

The rearrangement joins TRBV7-3 to TRBJ1-3, with 8 bases identical to TRBD1. Germline CDR1 is SGHTA and CDR2 is FQGTGA. V lost 5 bases to trimming and J lost 2 bases; unmatched junction nucleotides: 5. This CDR3 contains 15 residues. CDR3 nucleotides: TGTGCCAGCAGCGCCCAGGGGGCGGCTGGAAACACCATATATTTT. This gives the protein CASSAQGAAGNTIYF.

J is TRBJ2-2 and V is TRBV5-1; D is ambiguous. The germline V gene has CDR1 SGHRS and CDR2 YFSETQ. The germline V and J ends were trimmed by 3 bases and 7 bases, with 10 bases remaining between them. The CDR3 has 13 amino acids. The CDR3 is CASSSAEIGELFF. In nucleotides, the CDR3 is TGCGCCAGCAGCTCCGCGGAGATCGGGGAGCTGTTTTTT.

The gene calls are TRBV7-9 and TRBJ1-4; D gene ambiguous. Looked up from germline, CDR1 is SEHNR and CDR2 is FQNEAQ (reference sequence). The CDR3 runs to 16 residues. The germline V and J ends were trimmed by 2 bases and 7 bases, with 17 bases remaining between them. CDR3 region: CASSLLTGLMSEKLFF. Written as DNA, the CDR3 is TGTGCCAGCAGCTTATTGACCGGGTTGATGAGTGAAAAACTGTTTTTT.

The chain recombines TRBV7-3 with TRBJ1-1, with D possibly matching TRBD1 (5 bases). The V end was cut by 2 bases, the J end by 10 bases, with 14 bases between. This CDR3 is 13 amino acids long. Germline V lookup: CDR1 SGHTA, CDR2 FQGTGA. The CDR3 region is CASSLFPGGGAFF. Written as DNA, the CDR3 is TGTGCCAGCAGCTTATTCCCGGGGGGAGGAGCTTTCTTT. The variable domain in full, completed from reference TRBV7-3 and TRBJ1-1, reads GAGVSQTPSNKVTEKGKYVELRCDPISGHTALYWYRQSLGQGPEFLIYFQGTGAADDSGLPNDRFFAVRPEGSVSTLKIQRTERGDSAVYLCASSLFPGGGAFFGQGTRLTVV.

The genes are TRBV18 and TRBJ1-1, with D possibly TRBD1 on 6 matching bases. CDR1 and CDR2 from the germline V gene are KGHSH and LQKENI. The germline V and J ends were trimmed by 4 bases and 5 bases, with 14 bases remaining between them. The CDR3 has 14 amino acids. The CDR3 bases are TGTGCCAGCTCACTAACAGGGAGTTCTACTGAAGCTTTCTTT. It is translated as CASSLTGSSTEAFF.

The chain combines TRBV5-4 with TRBJ2-2, with 8 nucleotides matching TRBD1. The CDR3 runs to 16 residues. Trimming cost V 5 bases and J 3 bases; bases outside gene matches: 9. Germline-derived CDR1 and CDR2 are SGHNT and YYREEE (reference sequence). The CDR3 loop reads CASSSPNRGDTGELFF. The CDR3 DNA reads TGTGCCAGCAGTTCTCCGAACAGGGGGGACACCGGGGAGCTGTTTTTT. Combining the CDR3 with reference TRBV5-4 and TRBJ2-2 gives the whole variable domain ETGVTQSPTHLIKTRGQQVTLRCSSQSGHNTVSWYQQALGQGPQFIFQYYREEENGRGNFPPRFSGLQFPNYSSELNVNALELDDSALYLCASSSPNRGDTGELFFGEGSRLTVL.

The chain employs TRBV6-5 and TRBJ2-2, with D perhaps TRBD1 (6 bases). Germline assignment: CDR1 MNHEY and CDR2 SVGAGI. This CDR3 is built from 14 residues. V lost 11 bases and J 4 bases, leaving 17 bases between the germline ends. CDR3: CARSWGRITGELFF. CDR3 nucleotide sequence: TGTGCCCGATCGTGGGGGCGGATCACCGGGGAGCTGTTTTTT.